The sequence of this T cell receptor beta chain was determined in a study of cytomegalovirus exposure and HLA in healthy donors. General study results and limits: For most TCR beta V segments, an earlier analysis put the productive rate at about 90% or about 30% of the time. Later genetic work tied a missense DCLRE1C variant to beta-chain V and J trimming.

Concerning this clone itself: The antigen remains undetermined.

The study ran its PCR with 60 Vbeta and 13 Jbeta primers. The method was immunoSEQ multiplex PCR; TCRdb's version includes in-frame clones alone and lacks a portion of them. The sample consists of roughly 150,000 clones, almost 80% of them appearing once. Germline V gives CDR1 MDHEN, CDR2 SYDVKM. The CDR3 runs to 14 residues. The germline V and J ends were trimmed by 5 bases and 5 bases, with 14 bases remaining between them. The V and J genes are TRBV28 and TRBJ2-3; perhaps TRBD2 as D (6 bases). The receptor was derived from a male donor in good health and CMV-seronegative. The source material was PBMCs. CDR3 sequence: CASSPGGSLDTQYF. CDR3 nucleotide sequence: TGTGCCAGCAGTCCCGGGGGAAGTCTAGATACGCAGTATTTT. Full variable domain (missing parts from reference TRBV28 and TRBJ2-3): DVKVTQSSRYLVKRTGEKVFLECVQDMDHENMFWYRQDPGLGLRLIYFSYDVKMKEKGDIPEGYSVSREKKERFSLILESASTNQTSMYLCASSPGGSLDTQYFGPGTRLTVL.